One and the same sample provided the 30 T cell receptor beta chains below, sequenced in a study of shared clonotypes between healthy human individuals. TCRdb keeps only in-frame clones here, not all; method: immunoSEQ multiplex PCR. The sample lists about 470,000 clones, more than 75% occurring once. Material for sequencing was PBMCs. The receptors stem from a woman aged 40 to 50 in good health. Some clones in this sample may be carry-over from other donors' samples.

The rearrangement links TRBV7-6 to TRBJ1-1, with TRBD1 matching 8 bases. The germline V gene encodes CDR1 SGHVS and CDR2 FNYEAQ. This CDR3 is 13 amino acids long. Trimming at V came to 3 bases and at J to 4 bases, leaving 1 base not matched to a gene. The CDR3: CASSLTGVTEAFF. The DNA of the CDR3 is TGTGCCAGCAGCTTGACAGGGGTCACTGAAGCTTTCTTT. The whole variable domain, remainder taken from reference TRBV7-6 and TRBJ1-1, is GAGVSQSPRYKVTKRGQDVALRCDPISGHVSLYWYRQALGQGPEFLTYFNYEAQQDKSGLPNDRFSAERPEGSISTLTIQRTEQRDSAMYRCASSLTGVTEAFFGQGTRLTVV.

This CDR3 is CASSLSYQETQYF. The CDR3, as DNA: TGTGCCAGCAGCTTATCATACCAAGAGACCCAGTACTTC. The V gene is TRBV7-2, the J gene TRBJ2-5; D remains ambiguous. CDR1 is SGHTA, CDR2 FQGNSA, per germline. V lost 2 bases, J lost 0 bases, and 4 bases lay in between. The length of the CDR3 is 13 residues. Variable domain in full (rest from reference TRBV7-2 and TRBJ2-5): GAGVSQSPSNKVTEKGKDVELRCDPISGHTALYWYRQSLGQGLEFLIYFQGNSAPDKSGLPSDRFSAERTGGSVSTLTIQRTQQEDSAVYLCASSLSYQETQYFGPGTRLLVL.

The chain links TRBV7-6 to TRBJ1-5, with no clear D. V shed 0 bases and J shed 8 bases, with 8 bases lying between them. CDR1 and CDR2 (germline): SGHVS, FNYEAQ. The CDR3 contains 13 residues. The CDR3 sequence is CASSLAGSEPQHF. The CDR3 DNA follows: TGTGCCAGCAGCTTAGCGGGGTCCGAGCCCCAGCATTTT.

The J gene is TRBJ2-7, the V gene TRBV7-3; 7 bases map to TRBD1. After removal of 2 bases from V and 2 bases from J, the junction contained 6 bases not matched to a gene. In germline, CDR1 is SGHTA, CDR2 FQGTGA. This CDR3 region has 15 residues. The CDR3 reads CASSLDGTVPYEQYF. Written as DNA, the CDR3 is TGTGCCAGCAGCTTAGACGGGACAGTACCCTACGAGCAGTACTTC. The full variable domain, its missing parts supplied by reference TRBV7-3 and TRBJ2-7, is GAGVSQTPSNKVTEKGKYVELRCDPISGHTALYWYRQSLGQGPEFLIYFQGTGAADDSGLPNDRFFAVRPEGSVSTLKIQRTERGDSAVYLCASSLDGTVPYEQYFGPGTRLTVT.

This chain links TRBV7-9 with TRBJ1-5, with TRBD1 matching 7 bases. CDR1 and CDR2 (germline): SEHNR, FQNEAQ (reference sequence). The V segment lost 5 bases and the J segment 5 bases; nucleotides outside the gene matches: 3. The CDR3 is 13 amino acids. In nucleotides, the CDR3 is TGTGCCAGCAGCCTCGACAGGGATCAGCCCCAGCATTTT. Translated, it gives CASSLDRDQPQHF.

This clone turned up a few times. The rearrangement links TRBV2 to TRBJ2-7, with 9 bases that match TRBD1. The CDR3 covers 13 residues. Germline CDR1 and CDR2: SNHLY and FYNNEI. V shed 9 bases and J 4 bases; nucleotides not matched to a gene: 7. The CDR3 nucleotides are TGTGCCAGTGTCCCGGACAGGGGATACGAGCAGTACTTC. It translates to CASVPDRGYEQYF.

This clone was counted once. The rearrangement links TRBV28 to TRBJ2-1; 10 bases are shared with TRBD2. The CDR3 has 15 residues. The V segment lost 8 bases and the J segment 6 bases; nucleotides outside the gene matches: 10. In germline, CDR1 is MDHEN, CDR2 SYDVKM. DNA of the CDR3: TGTGCCAGCGCCCCGGCTAGCGGGGGCACCAATGAGCAGTTCTTC. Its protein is CASAPASGGTNEQFF.

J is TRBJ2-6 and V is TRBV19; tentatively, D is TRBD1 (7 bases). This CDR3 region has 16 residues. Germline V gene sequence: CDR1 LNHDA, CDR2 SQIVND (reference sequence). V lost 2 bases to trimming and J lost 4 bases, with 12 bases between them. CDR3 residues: CASSITGAGGANVLTF. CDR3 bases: TGTGCCAGTAGTATAACAGGGGCGGGAGGGGCCAACGTCCTGACTTTC.

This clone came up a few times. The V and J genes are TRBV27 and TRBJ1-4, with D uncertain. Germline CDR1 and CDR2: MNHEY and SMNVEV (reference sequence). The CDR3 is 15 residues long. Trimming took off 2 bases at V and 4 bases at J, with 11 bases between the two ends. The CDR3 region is CASSLGPGLNEKLFF. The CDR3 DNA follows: TGTGCCAGCAGTTTAGGGCCGGGCCTTAATGAAAAACTGTTTTTT.

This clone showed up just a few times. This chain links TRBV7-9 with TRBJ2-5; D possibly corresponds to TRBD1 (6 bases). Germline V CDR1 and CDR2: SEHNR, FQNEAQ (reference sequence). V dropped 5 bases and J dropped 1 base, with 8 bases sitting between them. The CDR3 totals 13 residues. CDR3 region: CASSLQGQETQYF. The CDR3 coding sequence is TGTGCCAGCAGCCTACAGGGCCAAGAGACCCAGTACTTC.

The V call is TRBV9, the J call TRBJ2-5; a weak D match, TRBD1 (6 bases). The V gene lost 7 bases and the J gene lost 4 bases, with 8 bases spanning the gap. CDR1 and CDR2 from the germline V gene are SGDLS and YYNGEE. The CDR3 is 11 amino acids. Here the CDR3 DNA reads TGTGCCAGCGGCAGGGGAGAGACCCAGTACTTC. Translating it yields CASGRGETQYF.

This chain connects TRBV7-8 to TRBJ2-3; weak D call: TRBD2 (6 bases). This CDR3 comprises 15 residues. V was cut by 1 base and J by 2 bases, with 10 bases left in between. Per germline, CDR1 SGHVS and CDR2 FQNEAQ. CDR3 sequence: CASSLEAGHTDTQYF. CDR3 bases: TGTGCCAGCAGCTTAGAGGCGGGGCACACAGATACGCAGTATTTT.

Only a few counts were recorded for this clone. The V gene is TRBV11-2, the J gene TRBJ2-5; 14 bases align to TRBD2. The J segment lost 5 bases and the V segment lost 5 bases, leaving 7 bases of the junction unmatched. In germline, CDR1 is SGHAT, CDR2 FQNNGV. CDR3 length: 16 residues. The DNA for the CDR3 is TGTGCCAGCAGCCAGGGACTAGCGGGAGAGGGTGAGACCCAGTACTTC. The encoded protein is CASSQGLAGEGETQYF.

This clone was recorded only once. CDR3 DNA: TGTGCCAGCAGTTTAAGTCAGAAACCCTACGAGCAGTACTTC. Its translation: CASSLSQKPYEQYF. V gene TRBV28 combines with J gene TRBJ2-7; no firm D call. The CDR3 extends over 14 amino acids. The germline gives CDR1 MDHEN, CDR2 SYDVKM. The V end lost 2 bases, the J end lost 2 bases, and 10 bases lay between the germline ends.

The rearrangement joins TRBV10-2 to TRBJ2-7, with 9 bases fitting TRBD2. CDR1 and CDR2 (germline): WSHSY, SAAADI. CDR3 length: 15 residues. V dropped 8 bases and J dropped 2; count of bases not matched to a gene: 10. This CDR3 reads CASEASGIQTYEQYF. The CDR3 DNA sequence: TGCGCCAGCGAGGCTAGCGGGATCCAAACCTACGAGCAGTACTTC.

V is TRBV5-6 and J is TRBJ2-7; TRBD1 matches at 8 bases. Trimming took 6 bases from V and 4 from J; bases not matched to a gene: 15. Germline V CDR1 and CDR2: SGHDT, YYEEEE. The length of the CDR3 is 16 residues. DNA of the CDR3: TGTGCCAGCACCCATTCTGCCGGGCAGGGGGCGTACGAGCAGTACTTC. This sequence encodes CASTHSAGQGAYEQYF.

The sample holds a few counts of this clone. CDR3 DNA sequence: TGTGCCAGCAGTGAATCCCCTGGACCGGCCCAGCATTTT. It codes for CASSESPGPAQHF. The chain links TRBV2 to TRBJ1-5, with unresolved D. V lost 2 bases and J lost 11, with 13 bases in between. Per the germline V gene, CDR1 is SNHLY and CDR2 is FYNNEI. CDR3 length: 13 residues.

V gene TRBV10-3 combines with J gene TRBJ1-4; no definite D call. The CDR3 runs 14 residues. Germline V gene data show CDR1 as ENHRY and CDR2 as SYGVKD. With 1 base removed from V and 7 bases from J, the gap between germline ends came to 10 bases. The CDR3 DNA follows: TGTGCCATCAGTGAGTACTCCGGTGGTGAAAAACTGTTTTTT. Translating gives CAISEYSGGEKLFF.

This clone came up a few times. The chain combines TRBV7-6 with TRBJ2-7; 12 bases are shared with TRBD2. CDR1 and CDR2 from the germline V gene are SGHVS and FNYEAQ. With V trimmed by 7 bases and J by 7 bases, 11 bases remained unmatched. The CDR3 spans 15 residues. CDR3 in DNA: TGTGCCAGCACCAAGGGACTAGCGGGCCTCGCGGAGCAGTACTTC. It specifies CASTKGLAGLAEQYF.

Written as DNA, the CDR3 is TGTGCCAGCAGTTACGCAAATAGGGGGGAGCAGTACTTC. It yields the protein CASSYANRGEQYF. The chain carries TRBV6-6 and TRBJ2-7, with D perhaps matching TRBD1 (6 bases). The CDR3 length is 13 residues. V was pared by 2 bases and J by 7 bases, with 12 bases between. The V gene's germline CDR1 is MNHNY and CDR2 SVGAGI (reference sequence).

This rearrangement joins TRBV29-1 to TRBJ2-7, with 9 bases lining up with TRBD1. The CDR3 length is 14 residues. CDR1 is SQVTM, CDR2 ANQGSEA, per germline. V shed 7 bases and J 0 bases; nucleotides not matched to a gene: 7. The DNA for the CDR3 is TGCAGCGGTACCCTGACAGGGGGCTCCTACGAGCAGTACTTC. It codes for CSGTLTGGSYEQYF.

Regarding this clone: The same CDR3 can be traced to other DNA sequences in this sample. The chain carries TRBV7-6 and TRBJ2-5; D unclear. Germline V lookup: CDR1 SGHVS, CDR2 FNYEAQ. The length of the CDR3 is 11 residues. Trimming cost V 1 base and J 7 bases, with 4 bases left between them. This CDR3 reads CASSLGGTQYF. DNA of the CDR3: TGTGCCAGCAGCTTAGGAGGGACCCAGTACTTC.

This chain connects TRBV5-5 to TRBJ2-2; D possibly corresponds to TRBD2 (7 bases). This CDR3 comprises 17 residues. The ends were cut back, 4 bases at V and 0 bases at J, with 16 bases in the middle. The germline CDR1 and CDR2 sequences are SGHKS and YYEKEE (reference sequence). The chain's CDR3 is CASSPSGTSANTGELFF. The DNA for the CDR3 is TGTGCCAGCAGCCCAAGCGGGACATCAGCGAACACCGGGGAGCTGTTTTTT.

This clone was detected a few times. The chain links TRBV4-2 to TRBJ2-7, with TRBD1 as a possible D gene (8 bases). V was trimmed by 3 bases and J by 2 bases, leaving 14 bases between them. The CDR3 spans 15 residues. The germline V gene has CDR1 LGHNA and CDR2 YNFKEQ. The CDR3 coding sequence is TGTGCCAGCAGCCATAACAGGGGGGGGACCTACGAGCAGTACTTC. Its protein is CASSHNRGGTYEQYF.

The CDR3 protein is CAEFTDRDPPYEQYF. In DNA form, the CDR3 reads TGTGCCGAGTTTACTGACAGAGACCCTCCCTACGAGCAGTACTTC. This chain uses TRBV30 with TRBJ2-7; D is perhaps TRBD1 (5 bases). Per germline, CDR1 GTSNPN and CDR2 SVGIG (reference sequence). This CDR3 is built from 15 residues. V dropped 8 bases and J dropped 2 bases, with 22 bases sitting between them. Full variable domain (remainder filled in from reference TRBV30 and TRBJ2-7): SQTIHQWPATLVQPVGSPLSLECTVEGTSNPNLYWYRQAAGRGLQLLFYSVGIGQISSEVPQNLSASRPQDRQFILSSKKLLLSDSGFYLCAEFTDRDPPYEQYFGPGTRLTVT.

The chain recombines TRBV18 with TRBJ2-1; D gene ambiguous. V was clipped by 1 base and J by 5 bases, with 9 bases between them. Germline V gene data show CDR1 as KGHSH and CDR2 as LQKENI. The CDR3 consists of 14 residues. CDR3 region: CASSPQGSDNEQFF. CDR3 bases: TGTGCCAGCTCACCACAAGGAAGCGACAATGAGCAGTTCTTC.

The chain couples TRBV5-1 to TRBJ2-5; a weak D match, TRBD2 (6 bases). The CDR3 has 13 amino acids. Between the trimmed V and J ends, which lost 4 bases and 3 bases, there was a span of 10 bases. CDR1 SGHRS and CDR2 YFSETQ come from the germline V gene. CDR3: CASSQWGEETQYF. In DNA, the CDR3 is TGCGCCAGCAGCCAATGGGGGGAAGAGACCCAGTACTTC.

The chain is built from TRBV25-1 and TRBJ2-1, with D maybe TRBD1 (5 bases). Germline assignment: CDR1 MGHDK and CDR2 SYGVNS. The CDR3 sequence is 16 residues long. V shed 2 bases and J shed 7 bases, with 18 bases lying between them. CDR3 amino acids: CASSERGLQPHNEQFF. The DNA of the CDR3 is TGTGCCAGCAGTGAAAGGGGTTTGCAGCCGCATAATGAGCAGTTCTTC.

The CDR3 sequence: CASGASSTDTQYF. Here the CDR3 DNA reads TGTGCCAGCGGGGCCTCTAGCACAGATACGCAGTATTTT. The chain couples TRBV28 to TRBJ2-3; D perhaps matches TRBD1 (5 bases). Per the germline V gene, CDR1 is MDHEN and CDR2 is SYDVKM. The germline V and J ends were trimmed by 8 bases and 0 bases, with 9 bases remaining between them. This CDR3 comprises 13 residues.

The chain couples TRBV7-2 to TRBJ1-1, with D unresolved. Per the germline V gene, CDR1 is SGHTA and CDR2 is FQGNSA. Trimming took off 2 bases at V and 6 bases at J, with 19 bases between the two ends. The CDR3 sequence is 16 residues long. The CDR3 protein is CASSLTGPVQSAEAFF. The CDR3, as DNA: TGTGCCAGCAGCTTAACTGGGCCCGTCCAGAGCGCTGAAGCTTTCTTT.